This T cell receptor (beta chain) was recorded in a study of T-cell reconstitution after alpha-beta-depleted transplantation in children. General observations from the study: The origin of alpha-beta T cells about two months after transplant was reportedly several hundred expanded graft clones. Counts and diversity of T cells one year after transplant came mostly from newly produced T cells. Where some patients showed high TCRbeta diversity at day 60, it came from recipient T cells and thymic progenitors that had survived.

Germline assignment: CDR1 PRHDT and CDR2 FYEKMQ (reference sequence). V lost 3 bases and J lost 2; bases outside the gene matches: 4. The CDR3 contains 15 residues. The TCRbeta library incorporated unique molecular identifiers. MiXCR, run by TCRdb on the PCR reads, gives a single entry per CDR3 protein. Of 85,000 to 120,000 distinct CDR3 sequences in the sample, about 6% were seen once. This clonotype was seen repeatedly, ten times or more. Its antigen is unidentified. The material sequenced was PBMCs, mostly from graft donor cells, taken 60 days after TCRalphabeta/CD19-depleted stem cell transplant. V usage is TRBV13 and J usage is TRBJ2-3; 8 bases match TRBD1. The sequence was collected from a female patient aged 2-9 years who had a stem cell transplant for Fanconi anemia, so the T cells may come from the graft donor. Here the CDR3 reads CASSFKDRVTDTQYF. The CDR3 DNA sequence: TGTGCCAGCAGCTTCAAGGACAGGGTCACAGATACGCAGTATTTT.